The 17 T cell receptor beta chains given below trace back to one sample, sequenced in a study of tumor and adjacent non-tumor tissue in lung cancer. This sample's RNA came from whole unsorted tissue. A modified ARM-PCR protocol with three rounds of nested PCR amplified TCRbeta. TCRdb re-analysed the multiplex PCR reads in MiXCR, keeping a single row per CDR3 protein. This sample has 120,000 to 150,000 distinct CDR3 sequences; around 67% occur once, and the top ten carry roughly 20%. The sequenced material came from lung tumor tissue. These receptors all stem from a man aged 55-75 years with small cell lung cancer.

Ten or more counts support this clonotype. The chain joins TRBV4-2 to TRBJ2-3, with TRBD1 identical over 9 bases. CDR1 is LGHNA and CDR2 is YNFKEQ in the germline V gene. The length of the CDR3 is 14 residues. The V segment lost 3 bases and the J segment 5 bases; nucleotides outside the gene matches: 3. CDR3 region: CASSQDRGGDTQYF. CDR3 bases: TGTGCCAGCAGCCAGGACAGGGGTGGAGATACGCAGTATTTT.

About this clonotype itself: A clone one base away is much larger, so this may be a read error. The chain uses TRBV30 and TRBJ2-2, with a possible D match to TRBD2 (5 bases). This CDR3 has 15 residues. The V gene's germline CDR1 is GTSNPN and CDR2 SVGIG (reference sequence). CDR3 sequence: CAWSGLAVNTGELLF. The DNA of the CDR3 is TGTGCCTGGAGTGGGCTAGCAGTTAACACCGGGGAGCTGTTATTT.

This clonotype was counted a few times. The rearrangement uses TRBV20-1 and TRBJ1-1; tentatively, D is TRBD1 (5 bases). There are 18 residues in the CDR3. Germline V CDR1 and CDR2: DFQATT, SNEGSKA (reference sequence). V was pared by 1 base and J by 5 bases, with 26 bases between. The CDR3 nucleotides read TGCAGTGCTAGAGCGGGATCGGGGGGATCGTGGATCAGTACTGAAGCTTTCTTT. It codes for CSARAGSGGSWISTEAFF.

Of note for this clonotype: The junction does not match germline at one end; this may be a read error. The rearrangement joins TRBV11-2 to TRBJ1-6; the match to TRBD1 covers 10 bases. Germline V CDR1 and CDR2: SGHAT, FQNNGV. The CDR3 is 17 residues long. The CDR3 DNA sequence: TGTGCCAGCTGCTTTGCGGCCGGACAGGGGGTATATTCACCCCTCCAATTT. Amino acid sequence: CASCFAAGQGVYSPLQF.

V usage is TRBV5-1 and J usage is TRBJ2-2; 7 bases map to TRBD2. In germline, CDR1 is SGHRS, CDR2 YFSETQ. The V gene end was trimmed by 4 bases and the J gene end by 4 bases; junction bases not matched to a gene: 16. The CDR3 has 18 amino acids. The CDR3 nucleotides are TGCGCCAGCAGCGAGTACTCCGGGACTATCGGAACCACCGGGGAGCTGTTTTTT. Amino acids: CASSEYSGTIGTTGELFF.

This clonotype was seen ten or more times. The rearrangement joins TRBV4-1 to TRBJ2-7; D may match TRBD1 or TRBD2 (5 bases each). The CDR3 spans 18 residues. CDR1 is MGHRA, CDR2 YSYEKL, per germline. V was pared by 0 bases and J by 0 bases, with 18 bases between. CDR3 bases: TGCGCCAGCAGCCAAGAAACCCCCGAGGGTAGGGGCTCCTACGAGCAGTACTTC. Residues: CASSQETPEGRGSYEQYF.

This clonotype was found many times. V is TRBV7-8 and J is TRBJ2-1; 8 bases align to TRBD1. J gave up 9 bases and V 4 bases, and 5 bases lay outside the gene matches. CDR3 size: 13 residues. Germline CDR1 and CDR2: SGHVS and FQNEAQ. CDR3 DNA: TGTGCCAGCAGCTCGCAGGGGGCTGGTGAGCAGTTCTTC. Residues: CASSSQGAGEQFF. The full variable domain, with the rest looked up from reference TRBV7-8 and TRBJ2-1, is GAGVSQSPRYKVAKRGQDVALRCDPISGHVSLFWYQQALGQGPEFLTYFQNEAQLDKSGLPSDRFFAERPEGSVSTLKIQRTQQEDSAVYLCASSSQGAGEQFFGPGTRLTVL.

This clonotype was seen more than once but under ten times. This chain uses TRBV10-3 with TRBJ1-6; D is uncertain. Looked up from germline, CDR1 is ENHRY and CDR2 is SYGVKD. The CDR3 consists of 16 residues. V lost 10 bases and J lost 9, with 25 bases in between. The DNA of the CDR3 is TGTGCCACTATTAACTCTTTCGCGAGGGCCGGTTCACCCCTCCACTTT. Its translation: CATINSFARAGSPLHF.

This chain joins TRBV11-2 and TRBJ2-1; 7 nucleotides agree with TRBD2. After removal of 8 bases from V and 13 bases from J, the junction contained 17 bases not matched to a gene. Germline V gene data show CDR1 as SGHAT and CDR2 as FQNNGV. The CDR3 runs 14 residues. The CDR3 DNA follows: TGTGCCAGCTGCCCTAGACTAGCTAGCATTGAACAGTTCTTC. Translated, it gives CASCPRLASIEQFF.

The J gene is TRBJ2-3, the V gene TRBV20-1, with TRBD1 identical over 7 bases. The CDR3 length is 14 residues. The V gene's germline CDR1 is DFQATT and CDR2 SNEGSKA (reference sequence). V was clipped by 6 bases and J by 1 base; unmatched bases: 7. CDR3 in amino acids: CSAWDSIRTDTQYF. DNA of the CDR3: TGCAGTGCCTGGGACAGTATACGCACAGATACGCAGTATTTT.

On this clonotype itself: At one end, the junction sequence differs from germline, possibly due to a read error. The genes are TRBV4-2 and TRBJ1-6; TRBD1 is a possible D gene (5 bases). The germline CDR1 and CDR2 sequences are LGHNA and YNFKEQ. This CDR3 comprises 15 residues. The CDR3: CPSSQVVRENSPLHF. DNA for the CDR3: TGTCCCAGCAGCCAAGTCGTCAGGGAGAATTCACCCCTCCACTTT.

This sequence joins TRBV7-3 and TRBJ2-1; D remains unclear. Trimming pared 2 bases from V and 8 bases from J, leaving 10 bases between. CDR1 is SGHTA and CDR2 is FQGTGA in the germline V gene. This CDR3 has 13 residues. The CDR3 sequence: CASSLFQEDEQFF. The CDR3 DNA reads TGTGCCAGCAGCTTATTCCAAGAAGATGAGCAGTTCTTC.

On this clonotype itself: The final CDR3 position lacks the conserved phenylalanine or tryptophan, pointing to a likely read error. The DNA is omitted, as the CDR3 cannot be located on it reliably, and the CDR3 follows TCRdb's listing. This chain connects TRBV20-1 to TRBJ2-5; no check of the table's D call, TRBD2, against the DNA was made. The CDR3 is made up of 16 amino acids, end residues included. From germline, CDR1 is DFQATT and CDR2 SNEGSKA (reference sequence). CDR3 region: CSARDLLTSGSETQYL.

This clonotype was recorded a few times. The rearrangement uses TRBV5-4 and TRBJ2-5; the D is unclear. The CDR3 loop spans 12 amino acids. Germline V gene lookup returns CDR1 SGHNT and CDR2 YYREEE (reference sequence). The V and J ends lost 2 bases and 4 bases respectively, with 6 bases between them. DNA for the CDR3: TGTGCCAGCAGCTTTGGTGCAGAGACCCAGTACTTC. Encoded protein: CASSFGAETQYF.

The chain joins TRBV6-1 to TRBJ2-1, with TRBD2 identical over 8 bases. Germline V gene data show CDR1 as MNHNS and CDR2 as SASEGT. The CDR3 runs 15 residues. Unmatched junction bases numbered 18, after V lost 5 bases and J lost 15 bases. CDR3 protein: CASSPISGGSGYGFF. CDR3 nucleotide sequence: TGTGCCAGCAGTCCGATATCGGGAGGGTCTGGGTACGGGTTCTTC.

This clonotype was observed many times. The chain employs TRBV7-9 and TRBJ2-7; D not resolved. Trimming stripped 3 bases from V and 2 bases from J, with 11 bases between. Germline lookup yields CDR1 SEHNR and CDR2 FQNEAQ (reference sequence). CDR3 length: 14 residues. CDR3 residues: CASSLNTEAYEQYF. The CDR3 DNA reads TGTGCCAGCAGCTTGAACACAGAAGCCTACGAGCAGTACTTC.

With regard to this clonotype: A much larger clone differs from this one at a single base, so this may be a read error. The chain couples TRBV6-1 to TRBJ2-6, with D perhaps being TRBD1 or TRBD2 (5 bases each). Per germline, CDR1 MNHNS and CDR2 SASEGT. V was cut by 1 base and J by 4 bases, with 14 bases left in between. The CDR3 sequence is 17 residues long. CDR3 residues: CASSEGPGSYGANVLTF. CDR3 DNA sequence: TGTGCCAGCAGTGAAGGTCCAGGGAGCTACGGGGCCAACGTCCTGACTTTC.